These 17 T cell receptor beta chains were all obtained from the same sample, sequenced in a study of T cell repertoires in cytomegalovirus infection. These receptors' antigens are unknown. Via MiXCR, TCRdb re-called the reads, giving one row per CDR3 protein. The table records more than 95,000 distinct CDR3 sequences, more than 30% of them present only once. The sequences come from CD8+ T cells from cultured PBMCs, collected from culture after CMV antigen stimulation. The receptors were sampled from a human donor in good health (CMV status not recorded). Some clones in this sample may be carry-over from other donors' samples.

This CDR3 reads CASSYDSDPNEKLFF. For the CDR3, the DNA is TGTGCCAGCAGCTATGACAGTGACCCTAATGAAAAACTGTTTTTT. The chain employs TRBV5-4 and TRBJ1-4; a weak D match, TRBD1 (5 bases). CDR1 SGHNT and CDR2 YYREEE come from the germline V gene (reference sequence). The V gene lost 3 bases and the J gene lost 3 bases, with 12 bases spanning the gap. The CDR3 runs 15 residues. The full variable domain, its missing parts supplied by reference TRBV5-4 and TRBJ1-4, is ETGVTQSPTHLIKTRGQQVTLRCSSQSGHNTVSWYQQALGQGPQFIFQYYREEENGRGNFPPRFSGLQFPNYSSELNVNALELDDSALYLCASSYDSDPNEKLFFGSGTQLSVL.

This sequence joins TRBV5-4 and TRBJ1-6, with 7 bases lining up with TRBD1. This CDR3 region has 14 residues. Germline V gene data show CDR1 as SGHNT and CDR2 as YYREEE (reference sequence). J lost 7 bases, V lost 4 bases, and 5 bases had no gene match. CDR3 sequence reads: CASSPRGPNSPLHF. CDR3 bases: TGTGCCAGCAGCCCAAGGGGGCCGAATTCACCCCTCCACTTT.

Worth noting for this clonotype: The germline gene is not matched at one end of the junction; a read error may be the cause. The chain uses TRBV7-2 and TRBJ1-5; perhaps TRBD1 as D (5 bases). The CDR3 runs 15 residues. Germline V gives CDR1 SGHTA, CDR2 FQGNSA. CDR3 region: CPSSLERGSNQPQHF. The CDR3 nucleotides read TGTCCCAGCAGCTTAGAAAGGGGTAGCAATCAGCCCCAGCATTTT.

This clonotype was counted many times. The rearrangement uses TRBV12-3 or TRBV12-4 and TRBJ2-7; D unresolved. This CDR3 region has 13 residues. Trimming cost V 1 base and J 1 base, with 5 bases left between them. CDR3 sequence (DNA): TGTGCCAGCAGTTTAGGGGTTTCCTACGAGCAGTACTTC. Its protein product is CASSLGVSYEQYF.

This clonotype was seen repeatedly, ten times or more. The gene calls are TRBV7-2 and TRBJ1-6; no firm D call. V was trimmed by 5 bases and J by 6 bases, leaving 11 bases between them. This CDR3 region has 14 residues. Germline V gives CDR1 SGHTA, CDR2 FQGNSA. Here the CDR3 reads CASSPYQTNSPLHF. The DNA of the CDR3 is TGTGCCAGCAGCCCGTACCAGACTAATTCACCCCTCCACTTT.

The table lists this clonotype with a few counts. The rearrangement links TRBV6-2 or TRBV6-3 to TRBJ1-5; D is perhaps TRBD1 (5 bases). CDR3 length: 15 amino acids. The V gene lost 4 bases and the J gene lost 11 bases, with 21 bases spanning the gap. Per the germline V gene, CDR1 is MNHEY and CDR2 is SVGEGT. The DNA of the CDR3 is TGTGCCAGCAGTTCCGACAGCACTTCTGCGCATTCCCAGCATTTT. The encoded protein is CASSSDSTSAHSQHF.

The chain couples TRBV6-5 to TRBJ1-2, with unresolved D. Trimming removed 2 bases from V and 0 bases from J, with 7 bases in between. This CDR3 region has 14 residues. CDR1 MNHEY and CDR2 SVGAGI come from the germline V gene. In nucleotides, the CDR3 is TGTGCCAGCAGTTACAGTCCCACTAACTATGGCTACACCTTC. Its protein is CASSYSPTNYGYTF.

This clonotype has a handful of counts. J is TRBJ2-5 and V is TRBV5-6; 9 bases agree with TRBD2. This CDR3 has 16 residues. With V trimmed by 0 bases and J by 2 bases, 5 bases remained unmatched. Germline values: CDR1 SGHDT, CDR2 YYEEEE. CDR3 protein: CASSLGASGGQETQYF. The DNA of the CDR3 is TGTGCCAGCAGCTTGGGTGCCAGCGGGGGGCAAGAGACCCAGTACTTC. The whole variable domain, filled in from reference TRBV5-6 and TRBJ2-5, reads DAGVTQSPTHLIKTRGQQVTLRCSPKSGHDTVSWYQQALGQGPQFIFQYYEEEERQRGNFPDRFSGHQFPNYSSELNVNALLLGDSALYLCASSLGASGGQETQYFGPGTRLLVL.

This clonotype has only a few counts. The chain uses TRBV12-3 or TRBV12-4 and TRBJ2-3; 8 positions match TRBD2. This CDR3 comprises 16 residues. V lost 1 base to trimming and J lost 2 bases; unmatched junction nucleotides: 5. CDR3 in amino acids: CASSLGAGVFTDTQYF. CDR3 DNA: TGTGCCAGCAGTTTAGGAGCGGGGGTTTTCACAGATACGCAGTATTTT.

The sample holds one count of this clonotype. A read error may explain this, as a much larger clone is one base away. The chain couples TRBV2 to TRBJ1-5; possibly TRBD1 for D (6 bases). Germline assignment: CDR1 SNHLY and CDR2 FYNNEI. CDR3 length: 14 residues. The V end was cut by 6 bases, the J end by 4 bases, with 13 bases between. In DNA form, the CDR3 reads TGTGCCAGCAGGCGACAGGTGGTGAATCAGCCCCAGCATTTT. This encodes CASRRQVVNQPQHF. Full variable domain (rest looked up from reference TRBV2 and TRBJ1-5): EPEVTQTPSHQVTQMGQEVILRCVPISNHLYFYWYRQILGQKVEFLVSFYNNEISEKSEIFDDQFSVERPDGSNFTLKIRSTKLEDSAMYFCASRRQVVNQPQHFGDGTRLSIL.

The CDR3 is CASSYDSSNYGYTF. CDR3 sequence (DNA): TGTGCCAGCAGTTACGACAGTTCTAACTATGGCTACACCTTC. The J gene is TRBJ1-2, the V gene TRBV6-5; weak D call: TRBD1 (5 bases). The CDR3 contains 14 residues. Trimming left V 2 bases short and J 0 bases short, with 7 bases between. Looked up from germline, CDR1 is MNHEY and CDR2 is SVGAGI.

This clonotype has more than one count but fewer than ten. This rearrangement joins TRBV7-2 to TRBJ1-5; 7 bases agree with TRBD1. The ends lost 4 bases at V and 1 base at J; junction bases unmatched: 4. Germline V lookup: CDR1 SGHTA, CDR2 FQGNSA. The CDR3 totals 15 residues. DNA of the CDR3: TGTGCCAGCAGCTCGGGGACAGTGAGCAATCAGCCCCAGCATTTT. This translates into CASSSGTVSNQPQHF.

The genes are TRBV24-1 and TRBJ2-3, with D possibly matching TRBD1 (6 bases). The CDR3 is 16 residues long. Trimming took 1 base from V and 2 from J, leaving 12 bases between them. Germline V gene sequence: CDR1 KGHDR, CDR2 SFDVKD. CDR3 bases: TGTGCCACCAGTGATTTCTCAGGGGCCCTCACAGATACGCAGTATTTT. Protein product: CATSDFSGALTDTQYF.

This clonotype was recorded a few times. The J gene is TRBJ1-1, the V gene TRBV7-6; the match to TRBD1 covers 8 bases. The V gene end was trimmed by 5 bases and the J gene end by 6 bases; junction bases not matched to a gene: 11. The CDR3 is 15 amino acids. CDR1 is SGHVS and CDR2 is FNYEAQ in the germline V gene. CDR3 bases: TGTGCCAGCAGCCCAAATCCGGGACAGGCGGCTGAAGCTTTCTTT. Translation: CASSPNPGQAAEAFF.

This clonotype occurred a few times. The chain employs TRBV5-8 and TRBJ2-6, with 8 bases matching TRBD1. V shed 0 bases and J 1 base; nucleotides not matched to a gene: 3. The CDR3 runs to 17 residues. Germline V gene sequence: CDR1 SGHTS, CDR2 YDEGEE. The CDR3 DNA reads as TGTGCCAGCAGCTTGGGGACAGGGCTTTCTGGGGCCAACGTCCTGACTTTC. It is translated as CASSLGTGLSGANVLTF.

This clonotype has only a few counts. The chain joins TRBV6-1 to TRBJ2-7; 9 nucleotides line up with TRBD1. Trimming cost V 2 bases and J 3 bases; bases outside gene matches: 5. Germline V gives CDR1 MNHNS, CDR2 SASEGT. The CDR3 runs 15 residues. The CDR3 DNA sequence: TGTGCCAGCAGTGAATACCCGGGACAGGGCTACGAGCAGTACTTC. It is translated as CASSEYPGQGYEQYF.

The chain couples TRBV7-6 to TRBJ2-5; D is ambiguous. The CDR3 has 12 residues. Looked up from germline, CDR1 is SGHVS and CDR2 is FNYEAQ. Trimming cost V 6 bases and J 5 bases, with 10 bases left between them. The CDR3 coding sequence is TGTGCCAGCAGGGACGGGTCGGAGACCCAGTACTTC. Amino acids: CASRDGSETQYF. The full variable domain, its missing parts supplied by reference TRBV7-6 and TRBJ2-5, is GAGVSQSPRYKVTKRGQDVALRCDPISGHVSLYWYRQALGQGPEFLTYFNYEAQQDKSGLPNDRFSAERPEGSISTLTIQRTEQRDSAMYRCASRDGSETQYFGPGTRLLVL.